This TCR beta chain is drawn from a study of low-dose radiotherapy and immunotherapy resistance in tumors. Study details: It was every two weeks, one day before radiation and immunotherapy, that intravenous cyclophosphamide 200 mg/m2 was given. Aspirin was taken orally at 300 mg daily by patients, and this continued for four cycles from cycle 1 day 1.

In its sample, this clonotype was seen many times. Stated time point: before trial treatment. Nivolumab, ipilimumab, aspirin, low-dose cyclophosphamide and low-dose radiotherapy were all administered to the donors. Trimming at V came to 4 bases and at J to 1 base, leaving 5 bases not matched to a gene. Germline-derived CDR1 and CDR2 are MGHRA and YSYEKL. CDR3 length: 18 residues. Covering alpha and beta chains, TRAV- and TRBV-specific primers were used for the first-strand cDNA. TCR amplification involved approximately 20 PCR cycles with a constant-region primer and V-primer adapter. TCRdb reprocessed the reads via MiXCR and lists one record per CDR3 protein. The sample comprises 65,000 to 100,000 distinct CDR3 sequences, 18% of which are singletons, and roughly 2.8% rests with the top ten.

This sequence originates from a male donor with prostate cancer. Source: PBMCs, taken before treatment. This chain connects TRBV4-1 to TRBJ1-6, with 12 bases matching TRBD1. The CDR3 loop reads CASSPRGQGASYNSPLHF. CDR3 sequence (DNA): TGCGCCAGCAGCCCCAGGGGACAGGGGGCTTCCTATAATTCACCCCTCCACTTT.